The 21 T cell receptor beta chains below all came from one sample that was sequenced in a study of blood T cell repertoires in COVID-19. Profiling relied on immunoSEQ multiplex PCR, and the TCRdb table lists in-frame clones only, not all of them. This table has about 140,000 clones, 80% to 90% appearing once. The sequenced sample was peripheral blood. Receptors were obtained from a woman aged 40 to 49 with acute or convalescent COVID-19.

V gene TRBV27 combines with J gene TRBJ2-7, with 10 positions matching TRBD2. In germline, CDR1 is MNHEY, CDR2 SMNVEV (reference sequence). The CDR3 sequence is 15 residues long. V shed 6 bases, J shed 2 bases, and the junction held 7 bases outside the gene matches. The chain's CDR3 is CASRLKREGTYEQYF. CDR3 sequence (DNA): TGTGCCAGCAGACTCAAGCGGGAGGGAACCTACGAGCAGTACTTC.

The rearrangement joins TRBV28 to TRBJ2-7, with TRBD1 matching 7 bases. The germline gives CDR1 MDHEN, CDR2 SYDVKM. The CDR3 consists of 14 residues. The V and J ends lost 5 bases and 2 bases, in that order; junction bases with no gene match: 6. The CDR3 spells CASSPTGLAYEQYF. The CDR3 nucleotides read TGTGCCAGCAGTCCGACAGGGTTGGCCTACGAGCAGTACTTC.

This sequence joins TRBV5-5 and TRBJ1-1, with 7 bases identical to TRBD1. This CDR3 has 17 residues. V lost 5 bases to trimming and J lost 5 bases; unmatched junction nucleotides: 18. CDR1 and CDR2 from the germline V gene are SGHKS and YYEKEE (reference sequence). This CDR3 is CASRLGITGAYSTEAFF. CDR3 DNA sequence: TGTGCCAGCAGGCTTGGAATAACAGGGGCCTATTCGACTGAAGCTTTCTTT.

This chain connects TRBV21-1 to TRBJ2-2; the table's D call TRBD1 went unverified against the DNA. TRBV21-1 is a pseudogene. The CDR3 has 16 amino acids. In DNA, the CDR3 is TGTGCCAGCAGCAAACGACAGGGTCGGGACACCGGGGAGCTGTTTTTT. Its protein is CASSKRQGRDTGELFF.

The table lists this clone with many counts. The chain couples TRBV19 to TRBJ1-6; D not certain. V lost 2 bases and J lost 8, with 16 bases in between. The CDR3 is 16 residues long. In germline, CDR1 is LNHDA, CDR2 SQIVND (reference sequence). CDR3 protein: CASSIRVRTDDSPLHF. The CDR3 nucleotides are TGTGCCAGTAGTATAAGAGTACGTACCGATGATTCACCCCTCCACTTT.

The rearrangement joins TRBV6-5 to TRBJ2-2; D perhaps matches TRBD1 (6 bases). The CDR3 is made up of 16 amino acids. Germline loops: CDR1 MNHEY, CDR2 SVGAGI. V lost 2 bases, J lost 5 bases, and 15 bases lay in between. The chain's CDR3 is CASSYGQWTATGELFF. The CDR3 DNA reads as TGTGCCAGCAGTTACGGGCAGTGGACAGCAACCGGGGAGCTGTTTTTT.

This clone was seen only once. V and J are TRBV6-2 or TRBV6-3 and TRBJ1-5, with TRBD1 matching 7 bases. The germline CDR1 and CDR2 sequences are MNHEY and SVGEGT. The CDR3 consists of 16 residues. V lost 4 bases and J lost 6; bases outside the gene matches: 12. The DNA of the CDR3 is TGTGCCAGCAGTTCGCCCAGGACAGGATGGCTTCAGCCCCAGCATTTT. Residues: CASSSPRTGWLQPQHF.

This clone has just one count. This chain uses TRBV19 with TRBJ2-1; 7 bases map to TRBD2. This CDR3 is built from 14 residues. Germline V gene lookup returns CDR1 LNHDA and CDR2 SQIVND (reference sequence). J was trimmed by 6 bases and V by 5 bases; bases with no gene match: 7. The DNA of the CDR3 is TGTGCCAGTAGTGGGCGGGAGTTTCTCAATGAGCAGTTCTTC. This gives the protein CASSGREFLNEQFF.

V gene TRBV4-1 combines with J gene TRBJ1-1; no definite D call. Germline CDR1 is MGHRA and CDR2 is YSYEKL. The V end lost 0 bases, the J end lost 8 bases, and 13 bases lay between the germline ends. This CDR3 spans 14 amino acids. CDR3 region: CASSQDMGRAEAFF. The DNA for the CDR3 is TGCGCCAGCAGCCAAGATATGGGGAGGGCAGAAGCTTTCTTT.

The J gene is TRBJ2-2, the V gene TRBV21-1; no check of the table's D call, TRBD1, against the DNA was made. TRBV21-1 is a listed pseudogene. The CDR3 contains 16 residues. The CDR3 bases are TGTGCCAGCAGGCTAGTGGTATGCAGGGACACCGGGGAGCTGTTTTTT. This codes for CASRLVVCRDTGELFF.

V gene TRBV30 combines with J gene TRBJ1-1; D uncertain. V was pared by 8 bases and J by 1 base, with 11 bases between. The CDR3 contains 12 residues. Germline V lookup: CDR1 GTSNPN, CDR2 SVGIG (reference sequence). CDR3 sequence reads: CAGESKNTEAFF. The CDR3 DNA follows: TGTGCCGGGGAGAGTAAGAACACTGAAGCTTTCTTT.

V gene TRBV19 combines with J gene TRBJ2-1; TRBD2 aligns across 11 bases. The CDR3 runs to 15 residues. CDR1 is LNHDA, CDR2 SQIVND, per germline (reference sequence). After removal of 3 bases from V and 6 bases from J, the junction contained 4 bases not matched to a gene. The CDR3 DNA reads TGTGCCAGTAGTATTGGACTAGCGGGTATCAATGAGCAGTTCTTC. The encoded protein is CASSIGLAGINEQFF.

The V call is TRBV5-5, the J call TRBJ2-1; D uncertain. Trimming pared 7 bases from V and 5 bases from J, leaving 13 bases between. The CDR3 contains 13 residues. The germline V gene encodes CDR1 SGHKS and CDR2 YYEKEE (reference sequence). The CDR3 region is CASALSIHNEQFF. The DNA of the CDR3 is TGTGCCAGCGCACTCTCAATTCACAATGAGCAGTTCTTC.

The V gene is TRBV18, the J gene TRBJ1-2, with D maybe TRBD1 (5 bases). CDR3 length: 14 residues. Looked up from germline, CDR1 is KGHSH and CDR2 is LQKENI. Trimming removed 3 bases at V and 1 base at J, with 9 bases between. CDR3 nucleotides: TGTGCCAGCTCACCGACGACAGATAACTATGGCTACACCTTC. Protein sequence: CASSPTTDNYGYTF.

The chain uses TRBV9 and TRBJ2-7; D not resolved. Germline CDR1 SGDLS, CDR2 YYNGEE. This CDR3 contains 14 residues. V was pared by 0 bases and J by 6 bases, with 13 bases between. CDR3 nucleotide sequence: TGTGCCAGCAGCGTAGAAGATCCGCGTGGCGAGCAGTACTTC. It is translated as CASSVEDPRGEQYF.

V gene TRBV4-1 combines with J gene TRBJ1-2; TRBD1 matches at 9 bases. J gave up 4 bases and V 4 bases, and 4 bases lay outside the gene matches. The V gene's germline CDR1 is MGHRA and CDR2 YSYEKL. The CDR3 spans 14 residues. CDR3 in amino acids: CASSLLDRGYGYTF. CDR3 nucleotides: TGCGCCAGCAGCCTCTTGGACAGGGGCTATGGCTACACCTTC.

The chain is built from TRBV3-1 (or the pseudogene TRBV3-2) and TRBJ2-7; TRBD2 matches 7 bases. The length of the CDR3 is 13 residues. Trimming at V came to 3 bases and at J to 7 bases, leaving 6 bases not matched to a gene. The germline CDR1 and CDR2 sequences are LGHDT and YNNKEL (reference sequence). CDR3 protein: CASSQGGRLEQYF. CDR3 coding DNA: TGTGCCAGCAGCCAGGGAGGGCGCCTGGAGCAGTACTTC.

This clone was seen a few times. The chain is built from TRBV6-4 and TRBJ2-2; 7 bases fit TRBD1. The CDR3 consists of 13 residues. V gave up 5 bases and J gave up 6 bases; unmatched junction bases: 3. Germline loops: CDR1 MRHNA, CDR2 SNTAGT. The CDR3 reads CASSTGAAGELFF. CDR3 DNA: TGTGCCAGCAGTACAGGGGCCGCCGGGGAGCTGTTTTTT.

The genes are TRBV6-5 and TRBJ1-6; D might be TRBD1 (5 bases). Trimming left V 2 bases short and J 7 bases short, with 9 bases between. There are 14 residues in the CDR3. Germline loops: CDR1 MNHEY, CDR2 SVGAGI. As DNA, the CDR3 is TGTGCCAGCAGTTACAGACAGTACAATTCACCCCTCCACTTT. Translated: CASSYRQYNSPLHF.

The rearrangement uses TRBV19 and TRBJ1-4; D gene unclear. Trimming pared 3 bases from V and 4 bases from J, leaving 12 bases between. The CDR3 has 15 amino acids. The germline V gene has CDR1 LNHDA and CDR2 SQIVND (reference sequence). The DNA of the CDR3 is TGTGCCAGTAGTATCGGTCGAGTAGTTAATGAAAAACTGTTTTTT. This translates into CASSIGRVVNEKLFF.

This clone was picked up a small number of times. The chain links TRBV2 to TRBJ1-5, with 7 nucleotides matching TRBD1. The trim removed 6 bases at V and 0 bases at J, leaving 2 bases unmatched. The germline gives CDR1 SNHLY, CDR2 FYNNEI. The CDR3 runs to 14 residues. The CDR3 region is CASRGQNSNQPQHF. The DNA for the CDR3 is TGTGCCAGCAGGGGACAGAATAGCAATCAGCCCCAGCATTTT. The full variable domain, in which reference TRBV2 and TRBJ1-5 provide the parts outside the CDR3, is EPEVTQTPSHQVTQMGQEVILRCVPISNHLYFYWYRQILGQKVEFLVSFYNNEISEKSEIFDDQFSVERPDGSNFTLKIRSTKLEDSAMYFCASRGQNSNQPQHFGDGTRLSIL.